Each of the 19 T cell receptor beta chains below was sequenced from the same sample in a study of blood T cell repertoires in COVID-19. Sequenced by immunoSEQ multiplex PCR; TCRdb stores in-frame clones only, minus some. Of about 75,000 clones listed, approximately 79% are singletons. The material sequenced was peripheral blood. The receptors were gathered from a human donor with acute or convalescent COVID-19. The donor label of this sample is uncertain.

This clone has more than one count but fewer than ten. The chain combines TRBV10-3 with TRBJ2-7; 14 nucleotides agree with TRBD2. The V and J ends lost 10 bases and 0 bases, in that order; junction bases with no gene match: 5. In germline, CDR1 is ENHRY, CDR2 SYGVKD. The CDR3 runs 15 residues. DNA of the CDR3: TGTGCCACCGGAGGGACTAGCGGGAGCTCCTACGAGCAGTACTTC. Translation: CATGGTSGSSYEQYF.

This clone was seen more than once but under ten times. The chain joins TRBV14 to TRBJ1-2, with D tentatively TRBD1 (5 bases). Germline loops: CDR1 SGHDN, CDR2 FVKESK. The CDR3 is 15 residues long. Trimming took 0 bases from V and 4 from J, leaving 12 bases between them. CDR3 in amino acids: CASSQEVGARYGYTF. Here the CDR3 DNA reads TGTGCCAGCAGCCAAGAAGTAGGGGCGCGCTATGGCTACACCTTC. The entire variable domain, with the rest obtained from reference TRBV14 and TRBJ1-2, is as follows: EAGVTQFPSHSVIEKGQTVTLRCDPISGHDNLYWYRRVMGKEIKFLLHFVKESKQDESGMPNNRFLAERTGGTYSTLKVQPAELEDSGVYFCASSQEVGARYGYTFGSGTRLTVV.

This chain connects TRBV18 to TRBJ1-4; maybe TRBD1 (5 bases). V lost 3 bases and J 4 bases, leaving 6 bases between the germline ends. From germline, CDR1 is KGHSH and CDR2 LQKENI. The CDR3 length is 13 residues. The CDR3 bases are TGTGCCAGCTCACCCCAGGGTAATGAAAAACTGTTTTTT. It is translated as CASSPQGNEKLFF.

V gene TRBV4-2 combines with J gene TRBJ1-3; 9 bases are a match to TRBD1. The V and J ends lost 4 bases and 0 bases, in that order; junction bases with no gene match: 10. The CDR3 runs 18 residues. Germline CDR1 is LGHNA and CDR2 is YNFKEQ. DNA for the CDR3: TGTGCCAGCAGCCGAACCCCGACGGGACAGGGCTCTGGAAACACCATATATTTT. Translation: CASSRTPTGQGSGNTIYF.

This clone was counted a single time. The V call is TRBV3-1 (or the pseudogene TRBV3-2), the J call TRBJ2-5; D possibly corresponds to TRBD1 (5 bases). This CDR3 contains 14 residues. The V end lost 2 bases, the J end lost 0 bases, and 7 bases lay between the germline ends. Germline V lookup: CDR1 LGHDT, CDR2 YNNKEL (reference sequence). CDR3 DNA sequence: TGTGCCAGCAGCCAACTACAGGACCAAGAGACCCAGTACTTC. It translates to CASSQLQDQETQYF.

This clone turned up a few times. CDR3 sequence: CASSSHGQGIKPQHF. CDR3 DNA sequence: TGTGCCAGCAGTTCCCATGGACAGGGTATTAAGCCCCAGCATTTT. The gene calls are TRBV28 and TRBJ1-5, with TRBD1 matching over 8 bases. With V trimmed by 4 bases and J by 8 bases, 10 bases remained unmatched. Germline CDR1 and CDR2: MDHEN and SYDVKM. This CDR3 spans 15 amino acids. Using reference TRBV28 and TRBJ1-5 for the parts outside the CDR3, the full variable domain is DVKVTQSSRYLVKRTGEKVFLECVQDMDHENMFWYRQDPGLGLRLIYFSYDVKMKEKGDIPEGYSVSREKKERFSLILESASTNQTSMYLCASSSHGQGIKPQHFGDGTRLSIL.

This clone has a handful of counts. The gene calls are TRBV7-3 and TRBJ2-1, with D perhaps TRBD1 (6 bases). CDR3 length: 13 residues. Trimming stripped 2 bases from V and 6 bases from J, with 8 bases between. Germline CDR1 is SGHTA and CDR2 is FQGTGA. Here the CDR3 DNA reads TGTGCCAGCAGCTTAGAACAGGGCAATGAGCAGTTCTTC. Protein: CASSLEQGNEQFF. The variable domain in full, with the rest retrieved from reference TRBV7-3 and TRBJ2-1, is GAGVSQTPSNKVTEKGKYVELRCDPISGHTALYWYRQSLGQGPEFLIYFQGTGAADDSGLPNDRFFAVRPEGSVSTLKIQRTERGDSAVYLCASSLEQGNEQFFGPGTRLTVL.

V gene TRBV28 combines with J gene TRBJ1-6; D is uncertain. Germline V gene data show CDR1 as MDHEN and CDR2 as SYDVKM. V was pared by 1 base and J by 8 bases, with 18 bases between. The CDR3 runs to 17 residues. CDR3 in DNA: TGTGCCAGCAGTTTATACCCATCAAGAGGGAGAGATTCACCCCTCCACTTT. Amino acid sequence: CASSLYPSRGRDSPLHF. Full variable domain (missing parts from reference TRBV28 and TRBJ1-6): DVKVTQSSRYLVKRTGEKVFLECVQDMDHENMFWYRQDPGLGLRLIYFSYDVKMKEKGDIPEGYSVSREKKERFSLILESASTNQTSMYLCASSLYPSRGRDSPLHFGNGTRLTVT.

This clone has only a few counts. The rearrangement uses TRBV7-8 and TRBJ1-5, with 7 bases lining up with TRBD1. This CDR3 is 16 amino acids long. Germline CDR1 SGHVS, CDR2 FQNEAQ. The ends lost 0 bases at V and 3 bases at J; junction bases unmatched: 5. CDR3 loop: CASSLARGQNNQPQHF. The CDR3 DNA follows: TGTGCCAGCAGCTTAGCTAGGGGGCAGAACAATCAGCCCCAGCATTTT.

The chain carries TRBV18 and TRBJ2-5, with TRBD1 as a possible D gene (6 bases). The CDR3 has 14 residues. The V end was cut by 5 bases, the J end by 0 bases, with 10 bases between. The V gene's germline CDR1 is KGHSH and CDR2 LQKENI. CDR3 nucleotide sequence: TGTGCCAGCTCATCTACAGGGAACCAAGAGACCCAGTACTTC. Its protein product is CASSSTGNQETQYF.

V gene TRBV5-1 combines with J gene TRBJ1-3; D might be TRBD1 (6 bases). CDR3 length: 14 residues. Trimming shortened V by 4 bases and J by 0 bases, and 8 bases separated the two germline ends. The germline V gene has CDR1 SGHRS and CDR2 YFSETQ. The CDR3 region is CASSPGVSGNTIYF. The CDR3 nucleotides are TGCGCCAGCAGCCCAGGGGTCTCTGGAAACACCATATATTTT. The variable domain in full, completed from reference TRBV5-1 and TRBJ1-3, reads KAGVTQTPRYLIKTRGQQVTLSCSPISGHRSVSWYQQTPGQGLQFLFEYFSETQRNKGNFPGRFSGRQFSNSRSEMNVSTLELGDSALYLCASSPGVSGNTIYFGEGSWLTVV.

The chain employs TRBV24-1 and TRBJ2-1; D gene unclear. This CDR3 has 11 residues. The germline CDR1 and CDR2 sequences are KGHDR and SFDVKD. Trimming stripped 6 bases from V and 13 bases from J, with 12 bases between. The CDR3 nucleotides are TGTGCCACCAGTCTGGAGTGGGTCCAGTTCTTC. Encoded protein: CATSLEWVQFF.

The chain joins TRBV28 to TRBJ1-1; a possible D gene is TRBD1 (6 bases). Germline CDR1 and CDR2: MDHEN and SYDVKM. Deletions cut 7 bases from V and 5 bases from J, with 14 bases between. The CDR3 has 13 amino acids. The CDR3 sequence is CASTSQGRTEAFF. The CDR3 coding sequence is TGTGCCAGCACTTCACAGGGACGGACTGAAGCTTTCTTT.

This clone came up a few times. The chain carries TRBV6-5 and TRBJ2-5, with D maybe TRBD1 (6 bases). V dropped 10 bases and J dropped 2 bases, with 20 bases sitting between them. CDR1 and CDR2 (germline): MNHEY, SVGAGI. The length of the CDR3 is 15 residues. This CDR3 reads CATSLWGRQQETQYF. In DNA form, the CDR3 reads TGTGCCACCAGCCTGTGGGGGCGCCAACAAGAGACCCAGTACTTC.

The gene calls are TRBV19 and TRBJ2-2; 7 bases are shared with TRBD1. J lost 2 bases, V lost 9 bases, and 12 bases had no gene match. Germline-derived CDR1 and CDR2 are LNHDA and SQIVND (reference sequence). The CDR3 has 16 residues. CDR3 sequence (DNA): TGTGCCAGCTCAAAAAGGGGACAGAAAAACACCGGGGAGCTGTTTTTT. Translated: CASSKRGQKNTGELFF.

The CDR3 coding sequence is TGTGCCAGCGGGACAGGGGATGGAAAACTGTTTTTT. Protein product: CASGTGDGKLFF. The genes are TRBV6-4 and TRBJ1-4, with 10 bases identical to TRBD1. Per germline, CDR1 MRHNA and CDR2 SNTAGT. V dropped 8 bases and J dropped 10; count of bases not matched to a gene: 4. CDR3 length equals 12 residues.

This clone was counted between two and nine times. J is TRBJ1-3 and V is TRBV3-1 (or the pseudogene TRBV3-2); D remains unclear. Germline-derived CDR1 and CDR2 are LGHDT and YNNKEL (reference sequence). The CDR3 extends over 11 amino acids. The V gene lost 1 base and the J gene lost 8 bases, with 3 bases spanning the gap. The CDR3 sequence is CASSQGDTIYF. The CDR3 DNA is TGTGCCAGCAGCCAAGGAGACACCATATATTTT.

This rearrangement joins TRBV11-3 to TRBJ2-5, with D maybe TRBD2 (6 bases). CDR3 length: 12 residues. Trimming took off 6 bases at V and 7 bases at J, with 12 bases between the two ends. The germline V gene has CDR1 SGHNT and CDR2 YENEEA. CDR3 amino acids: CASRGPEGTQYF. The CDR3 DNA sequence: TGTGCCAGCAGGGGGCCGGAGGGGACCCAGTACTTC. The full variable domain, in which reference TRBV11-3 and TRBJ2-5 provide the parts outside the CDR3, is EAGVVQSPRYKIIEKKQPVAFWCNPISGHNTLYWYLQNLGQGPELLIRYENEEAVDDSQLPKDRFSAERLKGVDSTLKIQPAELGDSAVYLCASRGPEGTQYFGPGTRLLVL.

This clone was seen a few times. The rearrangement uses TRBV18 and TRBJ2-5; D possibly corresponds to TRBD2 (5 bases). The CDR3 consists of 18 residues. The ends were cut back, 1 base at V and 7 bases at J, with 25 bases in the middle. CDR1 is KGHSH and CDR2 is LQKENI in the germline V gene. As DNA, the CDR3 is TGTGCCAGCTCACCACGTCAACGGACTGGGGAGTTTTGGGTGACCCAGTACTTC. Translated: CASSPRQRTGEFWVTQYF.